This TCR beta chain was identified in a study of CD8 T cells in ankylosing spondylitis. The sample holds a few counts of this clonotype. The CDR3 length is 15 residues. Losses at the gene ends were 1 base for V and 0 bases for J; bases not matched to a gene: 0. Via MiXCR, TCRdb re-called the 5' RACE reads, giving one row per CDR3 protein. The data hold approximately 260,000 distinct CDR3 sequences, with around 7.8% observed a single time. This receptor was obtained from a male donor with ankylosing spondylitis or in good health (not recorded which). The sequenced material came from blood, either unsorted or a sorted T cell fraction (not recorded which). The J gene is TRBJ1-2, the V gene TRBV23-1, with 9 positions matching TRBD1. TRBV23-1 carries the ORF label, with uncertain function. This CDR3 reads CASSQWDRANYGYTF. The CDR3, as DNA: TGCGCCAGCAGTCAATGGGACAGGGCTAACTATGGCTACACCTTC.